The 5 T cell receptor beta chains listed next were all sequenced from one sample in a study of graft-versus-host responses after intestinal transplantation. The repertoire was sequenced with immunoSEQ multiplex PCR; TCRdb's copy has only in-frame clones and lacks some. Among some 100,000 clones, 80% to 95% were seen once, and the ten largest hold 5% to 6.5%. Their antigens are not known. The specimen was unstimulated CD8+ T cells sorted from spleen or lymph node cells, collected before intestinal transplant. The receptors stem from a human donor who received an intestinal transplant.

This chain connects TRBV9 to TRBJ1-3, with no clear D. Trimming shortened V by 3 bases and J by 0 bases, and 7 bases separated the two germline ends. Germline assignment: CDR1 SGDLS and CDR2 YYNGEE. CDR3 length equals 14 residues. CDR3 DNA: TGTGCCAGCAGCGGAGGGAGCTCTGGAAACACCATATATTTT. Translation gives CASSGGSSGNTIYF.

The V and J genes are TRBV10-3 and TRBJ1-1; 9 bases match TRBD1. After removal of 3 bases from V and 0 bases from J, the junction contained 8 bases not matched to a gene. The germline gives CDR1 ENHRY, CDR2 SYGVKD. The CDR3 sequence is 17 residues long. In DNA form, the CDR3 reads TGTGCCATCAGTGAAACGGACAGGGGAAGGATGAACACTGAAGCTTTCTTT. This codes for CAISETDRGRMNTEAFF.

This chain links TRBV7-3 with TRBJ2-7, with 10 positions matching TRBD1. CDR3 length: 17 residues. Germline CDR1 and CDR2: SGHTA and FQGTGA. V was pared by 6 bases and J by 6 bases, with 17 bases of the junction left unmatched. The CDR3 region has the DNA TGTGCCAGCAGTCCTACCCCTGACAGGGGGCAGGGGGGCGAGCAGTACTTC. It yields the protein CASSPTPDRGQGGEQYF.

This chain joins TRBV2 and TRBJ2-7; 9 bases are shared with TRBD1. This CDR3 comprises 14 residues. Germline CDR1 SNHLY, CDR2 FYNNEI. Trimming removed 6 bases from V and 2 bases from J; junction bases left unmatched: 5. CDR3 sequence (DNA): TGTGCCAGCAGGGGGACAGGGCTGACCTACGAGCAGTACTTC. Translation gives CASRGTGLTYEQYF.

The rearrangement joins TRBV9 to TRBJ1-2, with D uncertain. Germline-derived CDR1 and CDR2 are SGDLS and YYNGEE. There are 18 residues in the CDR3. Deletions cut 3 bases from V and 9 bases from J, with 30 bases between. CDR3 loop: CASSAYRETRMSLDRYTF. As DNA, the CDR3 is TGTGCCAGCAGCGCATACCGGGAAACAAGAATGAGTCTGGATCGCTACACCTTC.